Listed below are T cell receptor beta chains from one sample, sequenced in a study of graft-versus-host responses after intestinal transplantation. TCRdb's copy holds only in-frame clones and misses some; the assay was immunoSEQ multiplex PCR. The sample shows just under 65,000 clones, over 90% of them seen only once. These receptors have no known antigen. Sequencing used unstimulated CD8+ T cells sorted from spleen or lymph node cells, obtained before transplant. These receptors all come from a human donor who was the organ donor for an intestinal transplant. Both conserved end residues are part of each CDR3. D genes are given only for firm matches. Size is stated for part of the rows, as once, few or many counts, or as a class when the clone is expanded.

v_call: TRBV7-6
d_call: TRBD2
j_call: TRBJ2-7
clone_size: .
cdr3_nt: TGTGCCAGCAGTCGGTTTGGGAGGGGTATCTCCTACGAGCAGTACTTC
cdr3_aa: CASSRFGRGISYEQYF

v_call: TRBV28
d_call: .
j_call: TRBJ1-3
clone_size: .
cdr3_nt: TGTGCCAGCAGTTCGGGGGGCACAGGAAACACCATATATTTT
cdr3_aa: CASSSGGTGNTIYF

v_call: TRBV18
d_call: TRBD1
j_call: TRBJ2-7
clone_size: .
cdr3_nt: TGTGCCAGCTCACCAAGGGACAGGGGGTCCTACGAGCAGTACTTC
cdr3_aa: CASSPRDRGSYEQYF

v_call: TRBV18
d_call: TRBD1
j_call: TRBJ1-4
clone_size: .
cdr3_nt: TGTGCCAGCTCACAAACAATCAGGGGGCCTAATGAAAAACTGTTTTTT
cdr3_aa: CASSQTIRGPNEKLFF

v_call: TRBV28
d_call: .
j_call: TRBJ2-7
clone_size: once
cdr3_nt: TGTGCCAGCAGTTTATCCGGGTCCCCCTACGAGCAGTACTTC
cdr3_aa: CASSLSGSPYEQYF

v_call: TRBV19
d_call: TRBD1
j_call: TRBJ2-3
clone_size: .
cdr3_nt: TGTGCCAGTACCCCGGGACAGGGAATAAGCACAGATACGCAGTATTTT
cdr3_aa: CASTPGQGISTDTQYF

v_call: TRBV5-1
d_call: .
j_call: TRBJ1-2
clone_size: .
cdr3_nt: TGCGCCAGCAGCTTCGGAGGGTTCCCTCTTACGGGCTACACCTTC
cdr3_aa: CASSFGGFPLTGYTF

v_call: TRBV10-1
d_call: .
j_call: TRBJ1-1
clone_size: .
cdr3_nt: TGCGCCAGCAGTGAGTCCGGACAGCTTGAAGCTTTCTTT
cdr3_aa: CASSESGQLEAFF

v_call: TRBV27
d_call: .
j_call: TRBJ2-3
clone_size: .
cdr3_nt: TGTGCCAGCAGTTGGACAGTGTCACCAGATACGCAGTATTTT
cdr3_aa: CASSWTVSPDTQYF

v_call: TRBV28
d_call: .
j_call: TRBJ1-2
clone_size: .
cdr3_nt: TGTGCCAGCAGTTTATCTACTAACTATGGCTACACCTTC
cdr3_aa: CASSLSTNYGYTF

v_call: TRBV5-1
d_call: TRBD2
j_call: TRBJ2-7
clone_size: once
cdr3_nt: TGCGCCAGCACATCGGGAGGAAACTACGAGCAGTACTTC
cdr3_aa: CASTSGGNYEQYF

v_call: TRBV5-6
d_call: .
j_call: TRBJ2-1
clone_size: .
cdr3_nt: TGTGCCAGTGGGGCGGGGAATGAGCAGTTCTTC
cdr3_aa: CASGAGNEQFF

v_call: TRBV28
d_call: TRBD1
j_call: TRBJ1-5
clone_size: .
cdr3_nt: TGTGCCAGCAGCTCCGGACAGGGGGGCAATCAGCCCCAGCATTTT
cdr3_aa: CASSSGQGGNQPQHF

v_call: TRBV28
d_call: .
j_call: TRBJ1-1
clone_size: .
cdr3_nt: TGTGCCAGCAGCTTCAGGGGAATGAACACTGAAGCTTTCTTT
cdr3_aa: CASSFRGMNTEAFF

v_call: TRBV10-1
d_call: TRBD1
j_call: TRBJ2-7
clone_size: .
cdr3_nt: TGCGCCAGAAACATCGGTAGGGACAGTTTTTATCCCGTCTACGAGCAGTACTTC
cdr3_aa: CARNIGRDSFYPVYEQYF

v_call: TRBV2
d_call: TRBD1
j_call: TRBJ1-3
clone_size: once
cdr3_nt: TGTGCCAGCAGTGAACAGGGGGCGACTGGAAACACCATATATTTT
cdr3_aa: CASSEQGATGNTIYF

v_call: TRBV9
d_call: .
j_call: TRBJ1-1
clone_size: .
cdr3_nt: TGTGCCAGCAGCGTAGGGGGCATGAACACTGAAGCTTTCTTT
cdr3_aa: CASSVGGMNTEAFF

v_call: TRBV9
d_call: .
j_call: TRBJ2-3
clone_size: .
cdr3_nt: TGTGCCAGCAGCCCGAGGTGGCTAGCGAGTAGCACAGATACGCAGTATTTT
cdr3_aa: CASSPRWLASSTDTQYF

v_call: TRBV9
d_call: .
j_call: TRBJ2-1
clone_size: .
cdr3_nt: TGTGCCAGCAGCGTAGGCCACACCAATGAGCAGTTCTTC
cdr3_aa: CASSVGHTNEQFF

v_call: TRBV5-6
d_call: .
j_call: TRBJ2-1
clone_size: .
cdr3_nt: TGTGCCAGCAGCTGGACGGAAGGGGGAGGGCCTCACTATGAGCAGTTCTTC
cdr3_aa: CASSWTEGGGPHYEQFF

v_call: TRBV27
d_call: .
j_call: TRBJ2-7
clone_size: .
cdr3_nt: TGTGCCACCAGTAAAGTTAGTGGCGGATTTTCCTACGAGCAGTACTTC
cdr3_aa: CATSKVSGGFSYEQYF

v_call: TRBV6-5
d_call: TRBD1
j_call: TRBJ1-1
clone_size: few
cdr3_nt: TGTGCCAGCAGTTACGCTGCAGGGGGCAACACTGAAGCTTTCTTT
cdr3_aa: CASSYAAGGNTEAFF

v_call: TRBV28
d_call: .
j_call: TRBJ1-1
clone_size: .
cdr3_nt: TGTGCCAGCAGTTTACCAGGGAACTCTGAAGCTTTCTTT
cdr3_aa: CASSLPGNSEAFF

v_call: TRBV9
d_call: TRBD2
j_call: TRBJ2-1
clone_size: .
cdr3_nt: TGTGCCAGCAGCGGTACTAGCGGGACCTCGACGACTTACAATGAGCAGTTCTTC
cdr3_aa: CASSGTSGTSTTYNEQFF

v_call: TRBV5-4
d_call: .
j_call: TRBJ2-5
clone_size: .
cdr3_nt: TGTGCCAGCAGCCTATATAGGGGGGGGGAGACCCAGTACTTC
cdr3_aa: CASSLYRGGETQYF

v_call: TRBV9
d_call: .
j_call: TRBJ2-1
clone_size: .
cdr3_nt: TGTGCCAGCAGCCCCTGGGACTTACAGAATGAGCAGTTCTTC
cdr3_aa: CASSPWDLQNEQFF

v_call: TRBV4-1
d_call: .
j_call: TRBJ2-2
clone_size: once
cdr3_nt: TGCGCCAGCAGCCAAGTCTACCAGAACACCGGGGAGCTGTTTTTT
cdr3_aa: CASSQVYQNTGELFF